This TCR beta chain was sequenced in a study of technical replicates of blood from several donors. The table came from immunoSEQ multiplex PCR; TCRdb's copy has only in-frame clones and leaves some out. The sample contains about 91,000 clones, around 92% of which appear only once. V was trimmed by 4 bases and J by 5 bases, leaving 10 bases between them. CDR3 size: 13 residues. The germline gives CDR1 SGHRS, CDR2 YFSETQ. This receptor was taken from a human donor in good health. The chain is built from TRBV5-1 and TRBJ2-4; maybe TRBD2 (5 bases). The material sequenced was T cells isolated from PBMCs. The CDR3 nucleotides are TGCGCCAGCAGCGCGGGTCTTGAAAACATTCAGTACTTC. It is translated as CASSAGLENIQYF.